These 2 T cell receptor beta chains share one sample of origin, sequenced in a study of CD8 T cells in Susac syndrome. A quantity of about 0.5 to 1 ug RNA underwent reverse transcription using random hexamers. MiXCR was run by TCRdb on the immunoSEQ multiplex PCR reads, yielding one entry per CDR3 protein. Of approximately 200,000 distinct CDR3 sequences detected, around 95% appear once; the ten largest clones hold just over 0.08%. Source material: CD4+ T cells from PBMCs. The receptors derive from a human donor with multiple sclerosis.

In its sample, this clonotype was seen a few times. This rearrangement joins TRBV2 to TRBJ2-3, with D unclear. The CDR3 is 12 residues long. Per the germline V gene, CDR1 is SNHLY and CDR2 is FYNNEI. V lost 5 bases, J lost 0 bases, and 3 bases lay in between. CDR3: CASSISTDTQYF. For the CDR3, the DNA is TGTGCCAGCAGTATCAGCACAGATACGCAGTATTTT.

The chain has TRBV29-1 and TRBJ1-1; no clear D gene. From germline, CDR1 is SQVTM and CDR2 ANQGSEA. The ends were cut back, 4 bases at V and 3 bases at J, with 9 bases in the middle. The CDR3 has 12 residues. CDR3 sequence reads: CSVVMSYTEAFF. The DNA for the CDR3 is TGCAGCGTTGTAATGTCGTACACTGAAGCTTTCTTT.